This T cell receptor beta chain originates from a study of human T cells and chemical hapten exposure. The wider study: Upper back patch tests used 0.01% DPC, scored after 6 days. Mostly female, the patients presented with alopecia areata, totalis or universalis.

Via MiXCR, TCRdb re-called the RACE reads, giving one row per CDR3 protein. The sample yields about 360,000 distinct CDR3 sequences, around 5% seen once. Time point meaning: patch test 1, 2 weeks after DPC sensitization. The treatment here: therapeutic diphenylcyclopropenone sensitization with weekly scalp DPC. The sample holds a few counts of this clonotype. V lost 7 bases, J lost 8 bases, and 15 bases stayed unmatched. Germline CDR1 reads SGHTA; CDR2 reads FQGNSA. CDR3 length: 15 amino acids. The chain couples TRBV7-2 to TRBJ2-3, with 7 positions matching TRBD2. This clonotype originated in a woman aged 50 to 60 with alopecia areata. Some clones in this sample may be carry-over from other donors' samples. The material sequenced was whole blood, taken in connection with sensitization to the hapten diphenylcyclopropenone (DPC). The CDR3 region has the DNA TGTGCCAGCATCCCGGCTTCGACGGGAGGAGGTACGCAGTATTTT. Translated: CASIPASTGGGTQYF. Together with reference TRBV7-2 and TRBJ2-3, the CDR3 gives the full variable domain: GAGVSQSPSNKVTEKGKDVELRCDPISGHTALYWYRQSLGQGLEFLIYFQGNSAPDKSGLPSDRFSAERTGGSVSTLTIQRTQQEDSAVYLCASIPASTGGGTQYFGPGTRLTVL.